This paragraph covers one T cell receptor (beta chain) sequence. The antigen remains undetermined. Clones were sequenced by immunoSEQ multiplex PCR, and TCRdb holds only the in-frame ones, with some missing. This table has some 19,000 clones, about four fifths appearing once. The data were taken from a study of somatic mutations in cytotoxic T cells in rheumatoid arthritis. As for the study in general: Patients had over 25 ml EDTA blood drawn right after diagnosis, before any treatment. Purity of nearly 100% was reached when some V beta antibody-stained T-cell populations were flow-sorted, including V beta1+ cells sequenced for TCRB.

V shed 2 bases and J shed 0 bases, with 9 bases lying between them. Germline assignment: CDR1 SGDLS and CDR2 YYNGEE. The CDR3 consists of 15 residues. Study outcomes and limitations: The largest CD8+ clone made up over 20% of CD8+ cells in about an eighth of the roughly 65 patients.

This chain uses TRBV9 with TRBJ1-3; possible D gene TRBD1, 6 bases. The receptor was isolated from a man aged 18 to 30 with rheumatoid arthritis. Sequenced material: CD8+ T cells sorted from blood. As DNA, the CDR3 is TGTGCCAGCAGCGTCGGGGGCCACTCTGGAAACACCATATATTTT. Translation: CASSVGGHSGNTIYF.